The 30 T cell receptor beta chains below were found in one sample sequenced in a study of shared clonotypes between healthy human individuals. In the naive CD8 group, cells lacked CD45RO and were positively selected for CCR7, so terminally differentiated effector memory CD45RA+ cells were left out. Profiled with immunoSEQ multiplex PCR; TCRdb holds only in-frame clones, not every one. The sample has about 820,000 clones, about 92% seen once. The material sequenced was naive CD8+ T cells sorted from blood. The receptor source for this set is a man under 40 in good health.

CDR3 DNA: TGTGCCAGCAGCTTAGAGGCCTCGAACACTGAAGCTTTCTTT. The encoded protein is CASSLEASNTEAFF. The chain uses TRBV7-6 and TRBJ1-1; D unresolved. From germline, CDR1 is SGHVS and CDR2 FNYEAQ. The V end was cut by 1 base, the J end by 1 base, with 7 bases between. There are 14 residues in the CDR3.

The chain links TRBV4-2 to TRBJ1-3, with D perhaps matching TRBD1 (6 bases). V lost 0 bases to trimming and J lost 2 bases, with 11 bases between them. Per germline, CDR1 LGHNA and CDR2 YNFKEQ. The CDR3 is 16 residues long. Written as DNA, the CDR3 is TGTGCCAGCAGCCAAGATAAACAGGGAACTGGAAACACCATATATTTT. This translates into CASSQDKQGTGNTIYF.

This sequence joins TRBV11-2 and TRBJ2-6, with 9 bases fitting TRBD1. Germline assignment: CDR1 SGHAT and CDR2 FQNNGV. V was clipped by 4 bases and J by 4 bases; unmatched bases: 5. This CDR3 is built from 16 residues. CDR3 loop: CASSYEQGAGANVLTF. The DNA of the CDR3 is TGTGCCAGCAGCTATGAACAGGGGGCCGGGGCCAACGTCCTGACTTTC.

V is TRBV27 and J is TRBJ1-1; maybe TRBD1 (5 bases). Germline CDR1 and CDR2: MNHEY and SMNVEV (reference sequence). V lost 6 bases and J lost 3, with 11 bases in between. The CDR3 extends over 13 amino acids. The DNA for the CDR3 is TGTGCCAGCAGCCAGGGTTGGTACACTGAAGCTTTCTTT. Amino acid sequence: CASSQGWYTEAFF.

The chain carries TRBV21-1 and TRBJ2-1; the table gives TRBD2 as D, unverified against the DNA. TRBV21-1 is shown as a pseudogene. The CDR3 sequence is 17 residues long. CDR3 amino acids: CASIAGTSESSYNEQFF. CDR3 bases: TGTGCCAGCATAGCCGGGACTAGCGAGAGCTCCTACAATGAGCAGTTCTTC.

The rearrangement uses TRBV7-8 and TRBJ2-7; 8 bases are a match to TRBD2. In germline, CDR1 is SGHVS, CDR2 FQNEAQ. J gave up 5 bases and V 5 bases, and 17 bases lay outside the gene matches. CDR3 length: 17 amino acids. The CDR3 DNA is TGTGCCAGCAGCCCGATAAAGTCGGGACTAGTGTTTCACGAGCAGTACTTC. Protein product: CASSPIKSGLVFHEQYF. Looking up the rest from reference TRBV7-8 and TRBJ2-7 gives the full variable domain: GAGVSQSPRYKVAKRGQDVALRCDPISGHVSLFWYQQALGQGPEFLTYFQNEAQLDKSGLPSDRFFAERPEGSVSTLKIQRTQQEDSAVYLCASSPIKSGLVFHEQYFGPGTRLTVT.

The chain couples TRBV1 to TRBJ2-6; no DNA check was done on the table's D call, TRBD2. TRBV1 has pseudogene status. The CDR3 runs 20 residues. The CDR3 DNA reads TGCACCAGCAGCGGACCTAGAGTAAGCGGGAGGCTGTCTGGGGCCAACGTCCTGACTTTC. It codes for CTSSGPRVSGRLSGANVLTF.

This clone was counted a single time. The chain is built from TRBV4-1 and TRBJ2-5, with 7 bases lining up with TRBD1. The junction had 11 bases not matched to a gene; V was cut back by 3 bases and J by 4 bases. CDR1 and CDR2 from the germline V gene are MGHRA and YSYEKL. This CDR3 is 16 amino acids long. The CDR3 sequence is CASSQSVRGIRETQYF. CDR3 coding DNA: TGCGCCAGCAGCCAGTCAGTCAGGGGGATAAGAGAGACCCAGTACTTC.

V usage is TRBV28 and J usage is TRBJ2-1, with D maybe TRBD1 (6 bases). The germline CDR1 and CDR2 sequences are MDHEN and SYDVKM. V dropped 5 bases and J dropped 0 bases, with 14 bases sitting between them. This CDR3 is built from 16 residues. The CDR3 DNA is TGTGCCAGCAGTCTTGACAGGATCAGCTCCTACAATGAGCAGTTCTTC. Its protein product is CASSLDRISSYNEQFF.

The chain joins TRBV21-1 to TRBJ2-5; whether TRBD2, the table's D call, matches the DNA was not checked. TRBV21-1 counts as a pseudogene. This CDR3 contains 14 residues. Written as DNA, the CDR3 is TGTGCCAGCACCAACGAGGCAAAGCAAGAGACCCAGTACTTC. It is translated as CASTNEAKQETQYF.

The chain carries TRBV19 and TRBJ2-1; TRBD2 matches at 13 bases. This CDR3 is 15 amino acids long. Germline CDR1 LNHDA, CDR2 SQIVND (reference sequence). V was clipped by 5 bases and J by 7 bases; unmatched bases: 5. The CDR3 coding sequence is TGTGCCAGTAGTTTGGGACTAGCGGGGCTGAATGAGCAGTTCTTC. It is translated as CASSLGLAGLNEQFF.

The chain combines TRBV27 with TRBJ2-2, with TRBD2 identical over 7 bases. The CDR3 covers 15 residues. Germline loops: CDR1 MNHEY, CDR2 SMNVEV (reference sequence). Trimming at V came to 8 bases and at J to 2 bases, leaving 8 bases not matched to a gene. In nucleotides, the CDR3 is TGTGCCAGCGCCCCCTGGGGACTAAACACCGGGGAGCTGTTTTTT. It codes for CASAPWGLNTGELFF.

V and J are TRBV30 and TRBJ2-3; 8 nucleotides match TRBD2. J lost 5 bases, V lost 5 bases, and 6 bases had no gene match. The CDR3 is made up of 13 amino acids. Germline CDR1 GTSNPN, CDR2 SVGIG (reference sequence). The CDR3 loop reads CAWDQLAGDTQYF. CDR3 DNA sequence: TGTGCCTGGGACCAGCTAGCGGGAGATACGCAGTATTTT.

This chain connects TRBV7-9 to TRBJ1-1; D unclear. The V gene lost 9 bases and the J gene lost 2 bases, with 16 bases spanning the gap. CDR1 and CDR2 from the germline V gene are SEHNR and FQNEAQ (reference sequence). This CDR3 comprises 14 residues. CDR3: CASSSGVLNTEAFF. The CDR3 bases are TGTGCCAGTTCCAGTGGGGTCTTAAACACTGAAGCTTTCTTT. Filled out from reference TRBV7-9 and TRBJ1-1, the complete variable domain reads DTGVSQNPRHKITKRGQNVTFRCDPISEHNRLYWYRQTLGQGPEFLTYFQNEAQLEKSRLLSDRFSAERPKGSFSTLEIQRTEQGDSAMYLCASSSGVLNTEAFFGQGTRLTVV.

The chain couples TRBV5-8 to TRBJ1-3; 10 bases line up with TRBD1. Losses at the gene ends were 3 bases for V and 3 bases for J; bases not matched to a gene: 12. The germline CDR1 and CDR2 sequences are SGHTS and YDEGEE. The CDR3 loop spans 18 amino acids. In DNA form, the CDR3 reads TGTGCCAGCAGCTCGATCCGGGACAGGGGAAGAGATGGAAACACCATATATTTT. This encodes CASSSIRDRGRDGNTIYF.

The chain uses TRBV27 and TRBJ1-1; D gene unclear. Deletions cut 9 bases from V and 0 bases from J, with 11 bases between. Germline values: CDR1 MNHEY, CDR2 SMNVEV (reference sequence). CDR3 size: 13 residues. CDR3 in DNA: TGTGCCAGTACCCCGTCGGTGAACACTGAAGCTTTCTTT. Amino acid sequence: CASTPSVNTEAFF.

The chain recombines TRBV12-1 with TRBJ2-7; the table's D call, TRBD2, was not checked against the DNA. TRBV12-1 is deemed a pseudogene. The CDR3 totals 16 residues. As DNA, the CDR3 is TGTGCCAGCAGCTTTGCCCCTGACTTGCGCCCCTACGAGCAGTACTTC. Translated: CASSFAPDLRPYEQYF.

The chain couples TRBV29-1 to TRBJ2-5; a possible D gene is TRBD1 (5 bases). The V end lost 8 bases, the J end lost 2 bases, and 12 bases lay between the germline ends. The CDR3 length is 12 residues. Germline CDR1 reads SQVTM; CDR2 reads ANQGSEA. The DNA for the CDR3 is TGCAGCTCGTTGGCAGGGCAAGAGACCCAGTACTTC. Translated, it gives CSSLAGQETQYF.

This clone was observed once. The V call is TRBV10-2, the J call TRBJ1-1; 8 bases are shared with TRBD1. Germline-derived CDR1 and CDR2 are WSHSY and SAAADI. J lost 4 bases, V lost 7 bases, and 2 bases had no gene match. The CDR3 is made up of 12 amino acids. The CDR3 sequence: CASKTGGTEAFF. CDR3 DNA: TGCGCCAGCAAAACAGGGGGCACTGAAGCTTTCTTT.

This clone has a single count. J is TRBJ2-3 and V is TRBV6-1; TRBD2 is a possible D gene (5 bases). The CDR3 is made up of 14 amino acids. Germline V CDR1 and CDR2: MNHNS, SASEGT. V shed 6 bases and J shed 2 bases, with 12 bases lying between them. DNA of the CDR3: TGTGCCAGCAGACTTAGCGAATCCACAGATACGCAGTATTTT. As protein: CASRLSESTDTQYF.

The V and J genes are TRBV7-8 and TRBJ1-4; the match to TRBD1 covers 10 bases. This CDR3 contains 15 residues. V dropped 5 bases and J dropped 7; count of bases not matched to a gene: 7. The germline gives CDR1 SGHVS, CDR2 FQNEAQ. The CDR3 DNA reads as TGTGCCAGCAGCGCACCCGGGACAGGGGTTGAAAAACTGTTTTTT. It encodes CASSAPGTGVEKLFF.

This chain links TRBV5-6 with TRBJ2-7, with TRBD2 as a possible D gene (5 bases). CDR1 and CDR2 (germline): SGHDT, YYEEEE. The germline V and J ends were trimmed by 0 bases and 3 bases, with 16 bases remaining between them. This CDR3 has 16 residues. CDR3 amino acids: CASSLGGLGGIYEQYF. CDR3 in DNA: TGTGCCAGCAGCTTGGGGGGTCTAGGAGGAATCTACGAGCAGTACTTC. The full variable domain, in which reference TRBV5-6 and TRBJ2-7 provide the parts outside the CDR3, is DAGVTQSPTHLIKTRGQQVTLRCSPKSGHDTVSWYQQALGQGPQFIFQYYEEEERQRGNFPDRFSGHQFPNYSSELNVNALLLGDSALYLCASSLGGLGGIYEQYFGPGTRLTVT.

The chain has TRBV9 and TRBJ2-7; D gene uncertain. The germline CDR1 and CDR2 sequences are SGDLS and YYNGEE. The V gene lost 4 bases and the J gene lost 3 bases, with 17 bases spanning the gap. This CDR3 is 15 amino acids long. The CDR3: CASSPFQVGNYEQYF. The DNA for the CDR3 is TGTGCCAGCAGCCCATTCCAGGTTGGAAACTACGAGCAGTACTTC.

The chain couples TRBV27 to TRBJ2-1; D is undetermined. The CDR3 is made up of 14 amino acids. V was cut by 5 bases and J by 3 bases, with 11 bases left in between. Germline CDR1 and CDR2: MNHEY and SMNVEV (reference sequence). The DNA for the CDR3 is TGTGCCAGCAGTCCCCAAGGGAACTACAATGAGCAGTTCTTC. This codes for CASSPQGNYNEQFF.

The V and J genes are TRBV25-1 and TRBJ2-5, with D possibly called TRBD1 or TRBD2 (6 bases each). Germline V gives CDR1 MGHDK, CDR2 SYGVNS. The V end was cut by 7 bases, the J end by 0 bases, with 12 bases between. This CDR3 has 14 residues. The DNA of the CDR3 is TGTGCCAGCACCTCAGGGGAGGACCAAGAGACCCAGTACTTC. This encodes CASTSGEDQETQYF. Complete variable domain (other parts from reference TRBV25-1 and TRBJ2-5): EADIYQTPRYLVIGTGKKITLECSQTMGHDKMYWYQQDPGMELHLIHYSYGVNSTEKGDLSSESTVSRIRTEHFPLTLESARPSHTSQYLCASTSGEDQETQYFGPGTRLLVL.

The chain links TRBV20-1 to TRBJ2-3; D is ambiguous. Germline CDR1 reads DFQATT; CDR2 reads SNEGSKA (reference sequence). Trimming stripped 4 bases from V and 2 bases from J, with 4 bases between. The CDR3 spans 11 residues. DNA for the CDR3: TGCAGTGCTAAAAACACAGATACGCAGTATTTT. It specifies CSAKNTDTQYF.

The chain's CDR3 is CASSSGPNTGELFF. The CDR3 DNA reads as TGTGCCAGCAGCTCCGGGCCTAACACCGGGGAGCTGTTTTTT. The chain is built from TRBV11-2 and TRBJ2-2, with no clear D. Trimming removed 4 bases from V and 2 bases from J, with 8 bases in between. The CDR3 sequence is 14 residues long. Germline V gives CDR1 SGHAT, CDR2 FQNNGV.

This chain connects TRBV25-1 to TRBJ1-5, with no clear D. Germline CDR1 and CDR2: MGHDK and SYGVNS. The V gene lost 2 bases and the J gene lost 3 bases, with 14 bases spanning the gap. The CDR3 consists of 16 residues. The CDR3 is CASSEGPNSDNQPQHF. The CDR3 DNA follows: TGTGCCAGCAGTGAAGGCCCGAACAGCGACAATCAGCCCCAGCATTTT.

This chain links TRBV7-9 with TRBJ1-2; the D is unclear. Trimming shortened V by 5 bases and J by 8 bases, and 18 bases separated the two germline ends. Germline V CDR1 and CDR2: SEHNR, FQNEAQ (reference sequence). The CDR3 has 14 amino acids. CDR3 region: CASSTPLGSQGYTF. CDR3 DNA sequence: TGTGCCAGCAGCACCCCTCTTGGGTCTCAGGGCTACACCTTC.

This chain uses TRBV7-2 with TRBJ2-5, with 8 bases identical to TRBD2. The ends lost 6 bases at V and 0 bases at J; junction bases unmatched: 3. Germline CDR1 and CDR2: SGHTA and FQGNSA. The CDR3 runs 14 residues. CDR3 protein: CASRPLADQETQYF. The DNA of the CDR3 is TGTGCCAGCAGGCCACTAGCGGACCAAGAGACCCAGTACTTC.